The clone carrying this TCR beta chain was observed a handful of times. Its antigen is currently unknown. The data derive from a study of cytomegalovirus exposure and HLA in healthy donors. Study-wide results and limits: A reported reduction in N-insertions relative to the roughly 710-donor mean was seen in an Asian-associated ancestry cluster in a later analysis. The authors enumerated some 160 TCR beta chains as linked to cytomegalovirus. Analyzed later, association rates of TCRs varied across HLA loci, with DRB1 most and HLA-C fewest.

With 60 Vbeta and 13 Jbeta primers, the PCR was carried out. This table comes from immunoSEQ multiplex PCR, and its TCRdb copy is limited to in-frame clones, with some not included. The sample lists about 50,000 clones; around 70% were seen once. Each donor's status was that of a healthy bone marrow donor. CDR3 length: 12 amino acids. Germline V CDR1 and CDR2: SNHLY, FYNNEI. V was trimmed by 6 bases and J by 9 bases, leaving 12 bases between them. The sequence came from a woman aged 45-65 years in good health and CMV-seronegative. Sequencing input: PBMCs. V is TRBV2 and J is TRBJ2-1; tentative D call: TRBD1 (6 bases). CDR3 loop: CASSPTGGEQFF. The CDR3 DNA is TGTGCCAGCAGCCCGACAGGTGGTGAGCAGTTCTTC.